The text below deals with one T cell receptor beta chain. TCRdb's copy holds only in-frame clones and misses some; the assay was immunoSEQ multiplex PCR. The sample yields tens of thousands of clones, about 92% seen once. This entry comes from a study of blood T cell repertoires in COVID-19. As for the study in general: The United States, Italy and Spain supplied acute and convalescent COVID-19 samples. The cDNA or gDNA used as material had been derived from T cells, B-cell-depleted T cells, or PBMCs.

The germline V and J ends were trimmed by 7 bases and 3 bases, with 14 bases remaining between them. This CDR3 is 14 amino acids long. Looked up from germline, CDR1 is SGHDT and CDR2 is YYEEEE. Sequenced sample: peripheral blood. The TCR comes from a man in his 70s with active COVID-19. The V gene is TRBV5-6, the J gene TRBJ1-5; tentatively, D is TRBD1 (6 bases). The CDR3 here is CASGRGSHNQPQHF. The CDR3 coding sequence is TGTGCCAGCGGCAGGGGTTCCCACAATCAGCCCCAGCATTTT.